The T cell receptor (beta chain) under discussion was sequenced for a study of human T cells and chemical hapten exposure. Study-wide background: 0.01% DPC was applied to the upper back in patch tests, which were read at 6 days. Per-sample TCR yield variability stemmed mainly from small pooled library volume differences. Notes on the study in general: Expanded TCR counts at PT1 were positively correlated with the patch test score. Each of the donors had alopecia, so their immune responses may not resemble those of healthy people.

TCRdb passed the RACE reads through MiXCR, listing each CDR3 protein once. The sample has just over 80,000 distinct CDR3 sequences, around 11% seen once. The time point: patch test 1, 2 weeks after DPC sensitization. Regarding treatment: therapeutic diphenylcyclopropenone sensitization with weekly scalp DPC. This clonotype was counted many times. Its specificity is unknown. The TCR sequence derives from a woman aged 50 to 60 with alopecia areata. Some clones in this sample may be carry-over from other donors' samples. The specimen comprised whole blood, sampled in connection with sensitization to the hapten diphenylcyclopropenone (DPC).

The CDR3 reads CSVEQEIYGYTF. In DNA, the CDR3 is TGCAGCGTGGAACAGGAGATCTATGGCTACACCTTC. The chain combines TRBV29-1 with TRBJ1-2; tentatively, D is TRBD1 (5 bases). V was pared by 6 bases and J by 4 bases, with 12 bases between. The CDR3 consists of 12 residues. Germline V CDR1 and CDR2: SQVTM, ANQGSEA.